Each of the 17 T cell receptor beta chains below was sequenced from the same sample in a study of vaccination effects on CD4 cells after COVID-19. CD4+ T cells were isolated after around 10 days of culture. The antigens these receptors bind are not known. Profiling relied on immunoSEQ multiplex PCR, and the TCRdb table lists in-frame clones only, not all of them. In the table there are around 60,000 clones, about three quarters of which are singletons. This material consisted of CD4+ T cells from PBMCs cultured without peptide, taken before COVID-19 vaccination. All receptors derive from a human donor who received a COVID-19 vaccine.

The chain uses TRBV6-1 and TRBJ1-5; 8 bases align to TRBD1. V dropped 1 base and J dropped 3; count of bases not matched to a gene: 5. The CDR3 extends over 16 amino acids. Germline V gene data show CDR1 as MNHNS and CDR2 as SASEGT. The CDR3 reads CASSEGDRGFNQPQHF. For the CDR3, the DNA is TGTGCCAGCAGTGAAGGAGACAGGGGATTCAATCAGCCCCAGCATTTT.

The chain uses TRBV18 and TRBJ1-5, with a weak D call TRBD1 (5 bases). This CDR3 is built from 13 residues. V lost 3 bases and J lost 7, with 10 bases in between. In germline, CDR1 is KGHSH, CDR2 LQKENI. CDR3 DNA: TGTGCCAGCTCACCTCAAGGGGAACAGCCCCAGCATTTT. Its protein is CASSPQGEQPQHF.

On this clone: One end of the junction fails to match germline, which may point to a read error. The CDR3 loop reads CASGEDLYGYTF. In DNA form, the CDR3 reads TGTGCCAGCGGTGAGGACCTCTATGGCTACACCTTC. J is TRBJ1-2 and V is TRBV2; D call uncertain. Germline CDR1 SNHLY, CDR2 FYNNEI. This CDR3 has 12 amino acids. Together with reference TRBV2 and TRBJ1-2, the CDR3 gives the full variable domain: EPEVTQTPSHQVTQMGQEVILRCVPISNHLYFYWYRQILGQKVEFLVSFYNNEISEKSEIFDDQFSVERPDGSNFTLKIRSTKLEDSAMYFCASGEDLYGYTFGSGTRLTVV.

The J gene is TRBJ1-2, the V gene TRBV6-5; D gene unclear. Trimming cost V 1 base and J 2 bases, with 8 bases left between them. The CDR3 is 14 amino acids. Germline V CDR1 and CDR2: MNHEY, SVGAGI. The CDR3 protein is CASSYFNRNYGYTF. The CDR3 DNA sequence: TGTGCCAGCAGTTACTTCAACAGAAACTATGGCTACACCTTC.

A few counts support this clone. The chain joins TRBV19 to TRBJ2-2; weak D call: TRBD1 (5 bases). V was cut by 6 bases and J by 7 bases, with 15 bases left in between. CDR1 is LNHDA, CDR2 SQIVND, per germline (reference sequence). The CDR3 has 14 residues. The CDR3 protein is CASRDSSGVGELFF. Here the CDR3 DNA reads TGTGCCAGTAGAGACAGTTCTGGTGTCGGGGAGCTGTTTTTT.

V usage is TRBV5-6 and J usage is TRBJ1-1; a weak D match, TRBD1 (5 bases). V was clipped by 0 bases and J by 5 bases, with 11 bases between them. CDR3 length: 14 residues. Germline CDR1 reads SGHDT; CDR2 reads YYEEEE. The CDR3 loop reads CASSLEGRGTEAFF. CDR3 nucleotides: TGTGCCAGCAGCTTGGAGGGGAGAGGAACTGAAGCTTTCTTT.

This sequence joins TRBV24-1 and TRBJ2-7; tentatively, D is TRBD2 (6 bases). V lost 2 bases, J lost 7 bases, and 17 bases lay in between. The CDR3 is made up of 15 amino acids. The germline V gene encodes CDR1 KGHDR and CDR2 SFDVKD. The CDR3 region has the DNA TGTGCCACCAGTGATTCTAAGGACCCCCGGGGGGAGCAGTACGTC. It translates to CATSDSKDPRGEQYV.

The chain couples TRBV15 to TRBJ2-2; D gene uncertain. Germline V lookup: CDR1 LNHNV, CDR2 YYDKDF (reference sequence). Trimming removed 0 bases at V and 10 bases at J, with 9 bases between. The CDR3 has 13 amino acids. CDR3 sequence: CATSRDGEEELFF. The CDR3 DNA is TGTGCCACCAGCAGAGATGGGGAAGAGGAGCTGTTTTTT.

The J gene is TRBJ2-1, the V gene TRBV6-2 or TRBV6-3; 8 nucleotides agree with TRBD2. This CDR3 region has 15 residues. Germline V gives CDR1 MNHEY, CDR2 SVGEGT. Trimming at V came to 3 bases and at J to 2 bases, leaving 3 bases not matched to a gene. This chain's CDR3 is CASSYAGGTYNEQFF. The CDR3, as DNA: TGTGCCAGCAGTTATGCGGGGGGCACCTACAATGAGCAGTTCTTC.

The J gene is TRBJ1-4, the V gene TRBV15; D is perhaps TRBD1 (6 bases). The germline gives CDR1 LNHNV, CDR2 YYDKDF (reference sequence). The CDR3 is 15 residues long. Trimming cost V 6 bases and J 0 bases, with 11 bases left between them. CDR3 sequence reads: CATRRTGSTNEKLFF. As DNA, the CDR3 is TGTGCCACCAGGAGAACAGGGTCAACTAATGAAAAACTGTTTTTT.

This clone was found a few times. The chain uses TRBV15 and TRBJ1-2; D not resolved. Germline V gives CDR1 LNHNV, CDR2 YYDKDF (reference sequence). CDR3 length: 15 amino acids. Trimming took off 1 base at V and 8 bases at J, with 17 bases between the two ends. CDR3 sequence: CATSRVTAGNNGYTF. In DNA form, the CDR3 reads TGTGCCACCAGCAGAGTAACTGCGGGGAACAACGGCTACACCTTC.

This clone was seen more than once but under ten times. The gene calls are TRBV6-6 and TRBJ1-2; tentative D call: TRBD1 (5 bases). The CDR3 is 14 residues long. Germline CDR1 MNHNY, CDR2 SVGAGI (reference sequence). Trimming cost V 0 bases and J 5 bases, with 10 bases left between them. CDR3 sequence reads: CASSYSVGEYGYTF. The CDR3 DNA is TGTGCCAGCAGTTACTCGGTAGGGGAGTATGGCTACACCTTC.

The J gene is TRBJ2-7, the V gene TRBV2; 8 bases fit TRBD2. This CDR3 has 14 residues. Germline V lookup: CDR1 SNHLY, CDR2 FYNNEI. V shed 4 bases and J 3 bases; nucleotides not matched to a gene: 5. The CDR3, as DNA: TGTGCCAGCAGTGTGGGACTAGGGTTCTACGAGCAGTACGTC. Its protein is CASSVGLGFYEQYV.

The chain carries TRBV2 and TRBJ1-1, with D perhaps TRBD1 (5 bases). The ends were cut back, 0 bases at V and 0 bases at J, with 11 bases in the middle. The CDR3 loop spans 16 amino acids. Germline V CDR1 and CDR2: SNHLY, FYNNEI. The CDR3 bases are TGTGCCAGCAGTGAAGCCGGCGGAGGGGTGAACACTGAAGCTTTCTTT. Amino acid sequence: CASSEAGGGVNTEAFF.

This clone was counted a few times. V and J are TRBV5-1 and TRBJ1-1, with D unresolved. The V end lost 0 bases, the J end lost 3 bases, and 9 bases lay between the germline ends. Germline CDR1 is SGHRS and CDR2 is YFSETQ. The CDR3 covers 14 residues. The CDR3 DNA reads TGCGCCAGCAGCTTGGTTGAAGGGCACACTGAAGCTTTCTTT. Translating gives CASSLVEGHTEAFF. Combining the CDR3 with reference TRBV5-1 and TRBJ1-1 gives the whole variable domain KAGVTQTPRYLIKTRGQQVTLSCSPISGHRSVSWYQQTPGQGLQFLFEYFSETQRNKGNFPGRFSGRQFSNSRSEMNVSTLELGDSALYLCASSLVEGHTEAFFGQGTRLTVV.

This chain links TRBV24-1 with TRBJ2-5; the D is unclear. The V end was cut by 0 bases, the J end by 4 bases, with 8 bases between. The CDR3 covers 14 residues. CDR1 is KGHDR and CDR2 is SFDVKD in the germline V gene. The CDR3 DNA sequence: TGTGCCACCAGTGATTTGTACACCCCAGAGACCCAGTACTTC. Translated: CATSDLYTPETQYF.

The chain links TRBV23-1 to TRBJ2-7; maybe TRBD1 (6 bases). TRBV23-1 has ORF status, its function being uncertain. Trimming stripped 0 bases from V and 3 bases from J, with 15 bases between. The CDR3 totals 16 residues. DNA of the CDR3: TGCGCCAGCAGTCAATCGACAGGACAGAGTATCTACGAGCAGTACGTC. Amino acid sequence: CASSQSTGQSIYEQYV.